This TCR beta chain was sequenced for a study of human CD8 memory T cell subsets. The germline CDR1 and CDR2 sequences are MGHDK and SYGVNS. The CDR3 is 15 amino acids. Of note for this clonotype: Antigen specificity is unknown.

In each subset, RNA was taken from duplicate vials, each of some 160,000 sorted CD8+ T cells. The TCR beta sequencing libraries came from UMI-labeled 5' RACE. TCRdb reprocessed the 5' RACE reads and reports one entry per CDR3 protein, with no DNA. This sample's table reports about 4,900 distinct CDR3 sequences. Points from the study as a whole: Unlike effector memory cells, stem-like memory and precursor exhausted T cells displayed similarly high diversity.

The origin of this receptor is a human donor in good health. The gene calls are TRBV25-1 and TRBJ2-7; with no DNA, the TCRdb D assignment of TRBD1 cannot be verified. Sequenced material: CD8+ effector memory T cells (TEM) sorted from PBMCs. Subset reported: effector memory CD8 T cells, CCR7- CD45RO+ CD95+. The CDR3 protein is CASSAPGAGDHEQYF.